One T cell receptor (beta chain) is described in this entry. This sample is part of a study of blood T cell repertoires in COVID-19. Trimming pared 3 bases from V and 8 bases from J, leaving 7 bases between. Germline lookup yields CDR1 KGHSH and CDR2 LQKENI. This CDR3 is built from 11 residues. In the study's own analysis: How many nucleated cells were present was estimated from reference gene primer amplification. TCRdb's table, derived via immunoSEQ multiplex PCR, lists solely in-frame clones and lacks some. For V, J and clone size, that table is used; D and trimming come from the DNA. The table records some 270,000 clones, over 75% of them present only once.

The V call is TRBV18, the J call TRBJ2-5, with D possibly TRBD2 on 5 matching bases. The sample was PBMCs or T cells enriched from blood (not recorded which). The sequence derives from a woman aged 45-65 years with acute COVID-19. CDR3: CASSPRDTQYF. The CDR3 coding sequence is TGTGCCAGCTCACCCCGGGATACCCAGTACTTC.